A single sample gave rise to the 17 T cell receptor beta chains below, sequenced in a study of blood T cell repertoires in COVID-19. The protocol was immunoSEQ multiplex PCR, while the TCRdb copy is restricted to in-frame clones and leaves out a portion. This table has about 200,000 clones, about nine tenths appearing once. Sequenced: peripheral blood. These receptors came from a man younger than 35 with active or convalescent COVID-19.

This rearrangement joins TRBV5-1 to TRBJ1-4; D possibly corresponds to TRBD1 (6 bases). V was pared by 0 bases and J by 6 bases, with 12 bases between. In germline, CDR1 is SGHRS, CDR2 YFSETQ. This CDR3 has 15 residues. This CDR3 is CASSLVGGAYEKLFF. In DNA, the CDR3 is TGCGCCAGCAGCTTGGTCGGGGGGGCTTATGAAAAACTGTTTTTT.

This clone was detected a few times. The chain joins TRBV5-1 to TRBJ2-2; D is possibly TRBD1 (5 bases). This CDR3 spans 15 amino acids. Germline V lookup: CDR1 SGHRS, CDR2 YFSETQ. V lost 2 bases and J lost 4, with 12 bases in between. Here the CDR3 reads CASSFSAGPTGELFF. Written as DNA, the CDR3 is TGCGCCAGCAGCTTTTCGGCAGGGCCCACCGGGGAGCTGTTTTTT.

The rearrangement links TRBV9 to TRBJ2-7, with 9 positions matching TRBD1. Germline-derived CDR1 and CDR2 are SGDLS and YYNGEE. V dropped 3 bases and J dropped 5; count of bases not matched to a gene: 9. The CDR3 contains 15 residues. The chain's CDR3 is CASSATGTGSDEQYF. The CDR3 region has the DNA TGTGCCAGCAGCGCTACCGGGACAGGGTCAGACGAGCAGTACTTC. Full variable domain (missing parts from reference TRBV9 and TRBJ2-7): DSGVTQTPKHLITATGQRVTLRCSPRSGDLSVYWYQQSLDQGLQFLIQYYNGEERAKGNILERFSAQQFPDLHSELNLSSLELGDSALYFCASSATGTGSDEQYFGPGTRLTVT.

The chain employs TRBV30 and TRBJ2-6; 7 bases line up with TRBD1. The CDR3 contains 15 residues. V was clipped by 1 base and J by 2 bases; unmatched bases: 2. The germline CDR1 and CDR2 sequences are GTSNPN and SVGIG (reference sequence). The CDR3 sequence is CAWSAGQPGANVLTF. DNA of the CDR3: TGTGCCTGGAGTGCGGGACAGCCTGGGGCCAACGTCCTGACTTTC.

The chain couples TRBV7-2 to TRBJ2-4; the match to TRBD1 covers 8 bases. Trimming removed 5 bases from V and 8 bases from J; junction bases left unmatched: 17. Germline V gene data show CDR1 as SGHTA and CDR2 as FQGNSA. CDR3 length equals 17 residues. The chain's CDR3 is CASSHPQGAIGVDIQYF. The CDR3 DNA reads TGTGCCAGCAGCCATCCCCAGGGGGCGATTGGTGTGGACATTCAGTACTTC.

The chain couples TRBV18 to TRBJ2-5, with 9 positions matching TRBD2. The germline CDR1 and CDR2 sequences are KGHSH and LQKENI. The CDR3 is 17 residues long. V dropped 1 base and J dropped 0; count of bases not matched to a gene: 6. The CDR3 bases are TGTGCCAGCTCACCACTCCCTAGCGGGGTGTACCAAGAGACCCAGTACTTC. It codes for CASSPLPSGVYQETQYF.

This rearrangement joins TRBV4-2 to TRBJ2-7, with D possibly matching TRBD1 (5 bases). Deletions cut 0 bases from V and 1 base from J, with 13 bases between. Germline assignment: CDR1 LGHNA and CDR2 YNFKEQ. CDR3 length: 16 residues. CDR3 in amino acids: CASSQEVRASSYEQYF. The CDR3 DNA is TGTGCCAGCAGCCAAGAAGTCAGGGCTTCTTCCTACGAGCAGTACTTC.

The chain links TRBV18 to TRBJ1-4, with 9 bases matching TRBD1. The V gene's germline CDR1 is KGHSH and CDR2 LQKENI. This CDR3 contains 15 residues. The trim removed 3 bases at V and 7 bases at J, leaving 6 bases unmatched. CDR3 nucleotide sequence: TGTGCCAGCTCACCGTACAGGGGGCGAAGTGAAAAACTGTTTTTT. Its translation: CASSPYRGRSEKLFF.

The chain links TRBV27 to TRBJ2-2; the match to TRBD1 covers 9 bases. CDR3 length equals 16 residues. After removal of 4 bases from V and 3 bases from J, the junction contained 6 bases not matched to a gene. The germline gives CDR1 MNHEY, CDR2 SMNVEV (reference sequence). The CDR3 reads CASSYSTGGDTGELFF. The CDR3 DNA sequence: TGTGCCAGCAGTTATTCGACAGGGGGGGACACCGGGGAGCTGTTTTTT.

This chain connects TRBV7-9 to TRBJ1-2, with TRBD1 as a possible D gene (6 bases). Germline V gene lookup returns CDR1 SEHNR and CDR2 FQNEAQ (reference sequence). Trimming left V 1 base short and J 3 bases short, with 9 bases between. There are 14 residues in the CDR3. This CDR3 is CASSLVAGDYGYTF. The CDR3 DNA sequence: TGTGCCAGCAGCTTAGTCGCAGGGGACTATGGCTACACCTTC. Combining the CDR3 with reference TRBV7-9 and TRBJ1-2 gives the whole variable domain DTGVSQNPRHKITKRGQNVTFRCDPISEHNRLYWYRQTLGQGPEFLTYFQNEAQLEKSRLLSDRFSAERPKGSFSTLEIQRTEQGDSAMYLCASSLVAGDYGYTFGSGTRLTVV.

In its sample, this clone was seen a few times. Here the CDR3 reads CASSPVAGAGQPQHF. The CDR3 DNA sequence: TGCGCCAGCAGCCCTGTCGCAGGGGCCGGTCAGCCCCAGCATTTT. J is TRBJ1-5 and V is TRBV5-1; possibly TRBD1 for D (6 bases). From germline, CDR1 is SGHRS and CDR2 YFSETQ. The CDR3 sequence is 15 residues long. The ends were cut back, 4 bases at V and 6 bases at J, with 17 bases in the middle.

This clone was seen a single time. The gene calls are TRBV14 and TRBJ2-5; 7 bases are a match to TRBD2. Germline values: CDR1 SGHDN, CDR2 FVKESK. The CDR3 length is 19 residues. Trimming removed 2 bases from V and 1 base from J; junction bases left unmatched: 16. The CDR3 region has the DNA TGTGCCAGCAGCCAACCCCAAGACGTCAGCGGGGTTTTCCAAGAGACCCAGTACTTC. Translation: CASSQPQDVSGVFQETQYF.

This chain uses TRBV2 with TRBJ2-6; D might be TRBD1 (5 bases). The germline CDR1 and CDR2 sequences are SNHLY and FYNNEI. This CDR3 spans 14 amino acids. The ends were cut back, 3 bases at V and 2 bases at J, with 5 bases in the middle. The DNA of the CDR3 is TGTGCCAGCAGTGACAGGGCTGGGGCCAACGTCCTGACTTTC. Translation: CASSDRAGANVLTF.

This chain links TRBV7-9 with TRBJ2-2; 9 bases match TRBD1. Germline V CDR1 and CDR2: SEHNR, FQNEAQ (reference sequence). This CDR3 has 16 residues. Trimming cost V 0 bases and J 4 bases; bases outside gene matches: 3. Here the CDR3 DNA reads TGTGCCAGCAGCTTAGCGGGACAGGGTCTCACCGGGGAGCTGTTTTTT. This codes for CASSLAGQGLTGELFF.

This chain joins TRBV6-5 and TRBJ1-5; D may be TRBD1 (5 bases). CDR3 length: 13 amino acids. Trimming removed 8 bases at V and 9 bases at J, with 17 bases between. The germline CDR1 and CDR2 sequences are MNHEY and SVGAGI. The CDR3 protein is CASGGGSRGPQHF. CDR3 in DNA: TGTGCCAGCGGGGGGGGGAGCCGGGGGCCCCAGCATTTT.

The CDR3 DNA sequence: TGCAGCGTTGATGCAGATGCTAACTATGGCTACACCTTC. Translated, it gives CSVDADANYGYTF. The chain has TRBV29-1 and TRBJ1-2; D not certain. Germline loops: CDR1 SQVTM, CDR2 ANQGSEA. V was clipped by 3 bases and J by 0 bases, with 8 bases between them. CDR3 length equals 13 residues.

V gene TRBV19 combines with J gene TRBJ1-2, with D perhaps TRBD1 (6 bases). Germline V gene data show CDR1 as LNHDA and CDR2 as SQIVND (reference sequence). CDR3 length equals 14 residues. V was cut by 5 bases and J by 3 bases, with 13 bases left in between. Written as DNA, the CDR3 is TGTGCCAGTAGTCATCGACAGGAGTACTATGGCTACACCTTC. This sequence encodes CASSHRQEYYGYTF.